The clone carrying this T cell receptor beta chain was seen a few times. Its antigen is unidentified. The donors were all healthy and Caucasian. The data derive from a study of identical twins. Overall study results and limits: For cord blood, abundant beta clonotypes had fewer insertions, unlike memory repertoires, which showed none.

With 2 bases removed from V and 0 bases from J, the gap between germline ends came to 15 bases. The CDR3 is made up of 17 amino acids. Per the germline V gene, CDR1 is KGHSH and CDR2 is LQKENI. Template switching created a universal primer site, and the cDNA included unique molecular identifiers. TCRdb reanalysed the 5' RACE reads using MiXCR and keeps one entry per CDR3 protein. Of over 550,000 distinct CDR3 sequences listed, roughly 7.2% are singletons. These data also featured in a second study, about yellow fever vaccine responses in identical twins.

The receptor was isolated from a woman aged 18 to 35 in good health. What was sequenced was PBMCs. This chain uses TRBV18 with TRBJ2-3; TRBD2 is a possible D gene (6 bases). CDR3 sequence: CASSPFERALSTDTQYF. The CDR3 coding sequence is TGTGCCAGCTCACCATTTGAGCGGGCACTTAGCACAGATACGCAGTATTTT. The variable domain in full, with the rest retrieved from reference TRBV18 and TRBJ2-3, is NAGVMQNPRHLVRRRGQEARLRCSPMKGHSHVYWYRQLPEEGLKFMVYLQKENIIDESGMPKERFSAEFPKEGPSILRIQQVVRGDSAAYFCASSPFERALSTDTQYFGPGTRLTVL.